This TCR beta chain was found in a study of cytomegalovirus exposure and HLA in healthy donors (dated by TCRdb to 2015 to 2018). The study in broad terms: An earlier analysis of several hundred of the donors reported roughly 300 Gb of sequence data and approximately 120 million unique TCR beta sequences obtained from about 179 million T cells. An early release covering over 500 HLA-typed donors comprised about 300 gigabases of sequencing data and tens of millions of unique TCR sequences. Among the approximately 430 genotyped donors, under 90% belonged to the genetic ancestry cluster associated with self-reported Caucasian donors. The study aimed to test whether cataloging public T cell receptors could reveal signatures of past pathogen exposure. The T cell repertoires of roughly 660 subjects were profiled by immunosequencing and related to cytomegalovirus serostatus. Along with the roughly 670-subject first cohort, a separate validation cohort of around 120 different subjects was used. High-throughput TCR immunosequencing, statistical association of individual TCRs with disease status, and machine learning were combined to predict cytomegalovirus infection status. A later analysis re-analyzed previously published TCR beta repertoires from 666 donors and added high-resolution HLA genotyping to study TCR occurrence patterns. The later analysis used no new phenotypic data to find candidate immune exposures, relying instead on TCR beta sequences and their occurrence across donors. In an earlier analysis of 587 of the donors, high-throughput TCR beta sequencing was used to judge whether each TCR beta V gene segment behaved as functional or pseudogenic. Alongside the repertoire data, information on donor age, sex, ethnicity and CMV serostatus was compiled. In a later genetic analysis, genome-wide SNP genotypes for about three fifths of the 666 donors were used, and that subset was treated as a discovery cohort. Every repertoire in the discovery cohort had been generated on one and the same sequencing platform. Both class I and class II loci were covered by HLA typing, at four-digit resolution. The number of typed donors differed by locus: about 629-640 for A, B, C, DRB1 and DQB1; approximately 540 for DQA1; approximately 610 for DPA1; and about 450 for DPB1. Four to six DR-DQ haplotypes were handled as single units for association and clustering, since linkage in the cohort was strong. Among about 400 genotyped donors of the cohort, an average of roughly 230,000 unique TCR beta nucleotide sequences was sequenced per donor, of which about 19% were non-productive.

The library was produced with the immunoSEQ multiplex PCR assay. For the multiplex PCR, a mixture combining 60 forward primers for TCR Vbeta segments and 13 reverse primers for TCR Jbeta segments was used. Amplification of the CDR3 region of rearranged TCR beta genes was performed with a multiplex PCR assay on genomic DNA. The amplified TCR beta libraries were sequenced on the Illumina HiSeq System as 87-base-pair reads. In the authors' own workflow: Across the 666 repertoires, a later analysis counted 80 million or so unique TCR beta chains, around 11 million of which were shared by at least two donors. Raw reads were error-corrected and collapsed into unique sequences by a nearest-neighbor algorithm in which closely related sequences were merged to remove PCR and sequencing errors. V, D and J gene segments were assigned by aligning CDR3 sequences to IMGT reference sequences. Each retained sequence needed at least a six-nucleotide match to both a V gene segment and a J gene segment. Rearrangements were called productive when the CDR3 lacked stop codons and stayed in frame with V and J; all others were non-productive. Following IMGT convention, CDR3 was defined as the stretch from the second conserved V-encoded cysteine to the conserved J-encoded phenylalanine. In an earlier analysis of around 600 of the donors, sequences lacking an unambiguous match to a single V gene segment were excluded. In an earlier analysis of a few hundred of the donors, V segments were called functional above 56.7% productive rearrangements and were called segregating when the between-donor standard deviation exceeded 5%. A statistical classification framework was developed to diagnose cytomegalovirus status using the catalog of TCR beta chain sequences. In a later analysis, TCR nucleotide sequences were compared against IMGT/GENE-DB human TR gene sequences so that V and J genes could be assigned. Using the TCRdist pipeline, a later analysis assigned CDR3 sequences along with most-parsimonious VDJ recombination scenarios. In a later analysis, every TCR beta chain was defined by the combination of its CDR3 amino acid sequence and its V-gene family, and reads without a unique V-gene family were dropped. To address suspected cross-contamination and a sequencing artifact, a later analysis removed roughly 580 highly shared, low-generation-probability nucleotide sequences. A later analysis calculated a clonal expansion index for each public chain from normalized within-repertoire ranks of inferred template counts. Generation probabilities in a later analysis came from a VDJ recombination model fitted to out-of-frame rearrangements, and those results were checked against IGoR. In a later analysis, hypergeometric tests were used to score TCR-TCR, TCR-HLA and TCR-CMV co-occurrence, with a repertoire-size bias correction applied to TCR pairs. To estimate false discovery rates, a later analysis permuted the HLA or CMV assignments 20 times. A later analysis grouped co-occurring TCRs with DBSCAN, adding TCRdist sequence similarity when clustering within HLA-allele-positive subsets. Repertoires with fewer than 30,000 or more than 120,000 public chains, plus five repertoires with anomalous nucleotide sharing, were excluded from co-occurrence clustering. TCRdb took this table from immuneACCESS and kept in-frame rearrangements with V and J called. Such tables lack part of the clones; where checked against another copy, unresolved V genes explain under half of the gap, and the rest is unexplained. The D gene and trimming were derived from the DNA, and the V and J assignments and clone size from that table. The sample table shows 90,000 to 120,000 clones, and about three quarters are seen once. Around 5% of the sample lies in the top ten.

In total, 630 or so healthy bone marrow donors made up the cohort. At the time of sampling, all cohort members were nominally healthy, though unrecorded immune exposures were likely present. The donor was CMV seropositive and belonged to the group of some 290 seropositive cohort members. A peripheral blood sample was provided by each donor, and peripheral blood mononuclear cells were used for TCR beta sequencing. The Qiagen DNeasy Blood Extraction Kit was used to extract genomic DNA from the blood cell samples. Ends trimmed: V by 5 bases, J by 1 base; bases unmatched to a gene: 6. The CDR3 goes from the cysteine to the phenylalanine over 16 residues. This entry keeps only the CDR3 DNA: 48 bases, framed from base 1. Via the germline V gene (reference sequence), CDR1 is LNHDA and CDR2 SQIVND. Overall study results and their limits: An association between a missense DCLRE1C variant and V-gene and J-gene trimming of TCR beta chains was found in a later genetic analysis and replicated in an independent cohort. In a later analysis, HLA-associated TCR beta chains were found to be more clonally expanded and to have lower generation probabilities than equally common non-associated chains. Because the 87-base-pair reads could not distinguish some IMGT-functional V segments, including TRBV6-2 and TRBV6-3, those segments were excluded. When HLA alleles, especially DR and DQ, strongly co-occurred, TCR associations were difficult to assign to individual alleles. A later genetic analysis reported fewer N-insertions in productive TCRs among donors in an Asian-associated ancestry cluster than the roughly 650-donor mean. Because HLA typing was unavailable for some donors at each locus, only the typed subset was used in association tests. In vitro tests confirmed that three of the cytomegalovirus-associated TCR beta chains recognize cytomegalovirus antigens. In a later analysis, most CMV-associated TCR beta chains were found to appear HLA-restricted, with HLA associations seemingly driven largely by CMV exposure. For the cohort, immune exposure information was limited to CMV serostatus. A later analysis found that TCR association rates varied across HLA loci, with DRB1 alleles showing the most associated TCRs and HLA-C alleles the fewest. Over 15 rarely observed V segments, including chromosome 9 orphons, were excluded from the earlier analysis of some 590 of the donors because counts were too low. In both the original and validation cohorts, the classifier was reported to diagnose cytomegalovirus status with high specificity and sensitivity. A total of 164 TCR beta chains were listed by the study as associated with cytomegalovirus. Most TCR sequences were seen in very few donors, while some public TCRs were found in many individuals. It was suggested by the authors that the approach could potentially be generalized to other disease states and immunological phenotypes. Roughly uniform sequencing depth across donors was assumed in presence/absence analyses, although this assumption may not hold. According to a later analysis, parvovirus B19, influenza, CMV and Epstein-Barr virus appeared linked to several top co-occurrence clusters. A cluster of highly shared sequence variants was judged likely to be a technical artifact of the sequencing pipeline. Correlated functional status among segregating V segments might be attributable to linkage disequilibrium, but an unknown experimental factor could not be ruled out. At a false discovery rate of 0.05, a later analysis linked approximately 18,000 TCR beta sequences to specific HLA alleles. A further reported finding was that TCR beta sequences accurately predicted the HLA-A and HLA-B alleles for most subjects in the first cohort. This cohort had only TCR beta chains sequenced, and the lack of alpha or paired-chain data limited which features could be detected. In an earlier analysis of 587 of the donors, most TCR beta V segments were observed in productive rearrangements about 87% or about 30% of the time, broadly matching IMGT annotations.

Comments on this clone: The antigen it recognizes is unknown. No much larger clonotype is one base removed from it; base qualities were not supplied.

The TCR was taken from a female donor in good health and CMV-seropositive. The sample consisted of PBMCs. The chain couples TRBV19 to TRBJ1-5, with 9 junctional bases fitting TRBD1. The CDR3 corresponds to CASSGGGTGSNQPQHF. The nucleotide sequence reads as follows: TGTGCCAGTAGTGGGGGGGGGACAGGGAGCAATCAGCCCCAGCATTTT.